This TCR beta chain came from a study of tumor-infiltrating lymphocytes in localized non-small cell lung cancer. Across the study: Patients included smokers and never-smokers with various histologies, some sampled after neoadjuvant chemotherapy. From each patient, both tumor and uninvolved lung, non-adjacent to tumor, were sampled. General study findings and limits: Tumor T-cell fraction from TCR sequencing was not associated with recurrence-free survival (p = 0.61). Not all patients were TCR sequenced, owing to tissue quantity.

Notes on this clone: Its antigen is currently unknown.

Using immunoSEQ multiplex PCR, the repertoire was profiled, and TCRdb retains in-frame clones only, with some absent. The sample lists 10,000 to 15,000 clones; 65% to 85% were seen once. This CDR3 spans 14 amino acids. CDR1 and CDR2 (germline): SGHDT, YYEEEE. Trimming cost V 4 bases and J 3 bases; bases outside gene matches: 5. Sample: lung tumor tissue. The TCR originated in a human donor with non-small cell lung cancer. This sequence joins TRBV5-6 and TRBJ2-7; TRBD1 matches 9 bases. The CDR3 loop reads CASSTRDRDYEQYF. CDR3 sequence (DNA): TGTGCCAGCAGCACCCGGGACAGGGACTACGAGCAGTACTTC.